These 2 T cell receptor beta chains share one sample of origin, sequenced in a study of spatial heterogeneity in lung cancer. One entry per CDR3 protein, called by TCRdb with MiXCR from the 5' RACE reads. Among some 37,000 distinct CDR3 sequences listed, 5.2% were seen once. The time point denotes: sample taken at primary tumor resection. The authors sequenced whole RNA from tumor, nontumor lung or frozen PBMC without sorting. The sequencing used PBMCs, collected at surgery. The origin of the receptors is a female donor with early-stage non-small cell lung cancer.

This clonotype was observed at least ten times. The chain links TRBV9 to TRBJ2-3, with a tentative D call TRBD1 (5 bases). The ends were cut back, 4 bases at V and 5 bases at J, with 14 bases in the middle. In germline, CDR1 is SGDLS, CDR2 YYNGEE. The CDR3 runs to 14 residues. In nucleotides, the CDR3 is TGTGCCAGCAGCAGCTGGGGCACCGGAGATACGCAGTATTTT. Translating it yields CASSSWGTGDTQYF.

Ten or more counts support this clonotype. The rearrangement uses TRBV7-2 and TRBJ2-5; TRBD2 agrees at 8 bases. The CDR3 contains 17 residues. The junction had 10 bases not matched to a gene; V was cut back by 4 bases and J by 0 bases. The germline V gene has CDR1 SGHTA and CDR2 FQGNSA. CDR3 region: CASSSTPTSVYQETQYF. As DNA, the CDR3 is TGTGCCAGCAGCTCGACCCCGACTAGCGTTTACCAAGAGACCCAGTACTTC.